A selection of T cell receptor beta chains follows, all from one sample in a study of T cell responses to AZD1222 COVID-19 vaccine. TCRdb keeps only in-frame clones here, not all; method: immunoSEQ multiplex PCR. The sample lists 150,000 to 200,000 clones, more than 80% occurring once. The sample was peripheral blood, taken on day 0 of AZD1222 vaccination. The origin of the receptors is an adult in good health. Each CDR3 is given with its conserved first and last residue. A D gene is named only where the DNA matches it firmly. Clone size is not always given. Where it is, it says once, few, many or a class for expanded clones.

clone_size,v_call,j_call,d_call,cdr3_nt,cdr3_aa
-,TRBV6-5,TRBJ1-5,TRBD1,TGTGCCAGCAGTCGGACAGGGACTAATCAGCCCCAGCATTTT,CASSRTGTNQPQHF
-,TRBV9,TRBJ2-5,-,TGTGCCAGCAGCGAGGGGGCGCCTAGCGGGCCCCTACGCCAAGAGACCCAGTACTTC,CASSEGAPSGPLRQETQYF
-,TRBV3-1/TRBV3-2,TRBJ2-7,-,TGTGCCAGCAGCGGCGGGACAGCACGCCACCCGAGCTCCTACGAGCAGTACTTC,CASSGGTARHPSSYEQYF
-,TRBV11-2,TRBJ1-4,TRBD1,TGTGCCAGCAGCCAAATCGGACAGGGATTTTATGAAAAACTGTTTTTT,CASSQIGQGFYEKLFF
-,TRBV5-1,TRBJ1-1,-,TGCGCCAGCAGCTTGGATACTGCGGGTATCATGAACACTGAAGCTTTCTTT,CASSLDTAGIMNTEAFF
-,TRBV4-1,TRBJ1-1,-,TGCGCCAGCCGTTTGGACCTGAACACTGAAGCTTTCTTT,CASRLDLNTEAFF
few,TRBV12-3/TRBV12-4,TRBJ1-1,-,TGTGCCACCATTATGTGGGACACTGAAGCTTTCTTT,CATIMWDTEAFF
-,TRBV10-3,TRBJ1-1,TRBD1,TGTGCCATCAGTGAGTCGGGACAGGGTATTAAGGAAGGCACTGAAGCTTTCTTT,CAISESGQGIKEGTEAFF
-,TRBV18,TRBJ1-2,-,TGTGCCAGCTCCTCATCTAAACTCAACTATGGCTACACCTTC,CASSSSKLNYGYTF
-,TRBV18,TRBJ2-3,-,TGTGCCAGCTCACCGACAGAGCTCTTTAGCACAGATACGCAGTATTTT,CASSPTELFSTDTQYF
once,TRBV6-5,TRBJ2-7,-,TGTGCCAGCATCTTAAGGGGGGCGGAATACGAGCAGTACTTC,CASILRGAEYEQYF
-,TRBV10-2,TRBJ1-5,-,TGCGCCAGCAGTGCTTCCGGGACAAAGAATCAGCCCCAGCATTTT,CASSASGTKNQPQHF
-,TRBV2,TRBJ1-2,-,TGTGCCAGCAGTGAAGATCAGGGTTATGGCTACACCTTC,CASSEDQGYGYTF
once,TRBV10-3,TRBJ2-3,TRBD2,TGTGCCACGGGGACTAGCGGGGGAGATATCACAGATACGCAGTATTTT,CATGTSGGDITDTQYF
-,TRBV5-1,TRBJ1-4,TRBD1,TGCGCCAGCAGCCAGGGGCAGGGGGGAAAACTGTTTTTT,CASSQGQGGKLFF
-,TRBV6-5,TRBJ1-2,TRBD1,TGTGCCAGCAGTTATTTCCGAGGGGGCGAGAGCGGCTACACCTTC,CASSYFRGGESGYTF
-,TRBV7-2,TRBJ1-2,-,TGTGCCAGCAGCTTTGCGCCCCATCATATCAACTATGGCTACACCTTC,CASSFAPHHINYGYTF
-,TRBV6-4,TRBJ1-6,-,TGTGCCAGCAGTGACTCGGCGGGCGGGCAATCACCCCTCCACTTT,CASSDSAGGQSPLHF
-,TRBV5-1,TRBJ1-1,-,TGCGCCAGCAGCTTGGCCCGGGCGGAGAACACTGAAGCTTTCTTT,CASSLARAENTEAFF
once,TRBV6-5,TRBJ2-7,TRBD1,TGTGCCAGCAGCGACCGGGACAGGGGCGCCTACGAGCAGTACTTC,CASSDRDRGAYEQYF
-,TRBV11-1,TRBJ1-1,-,TGTGCCAGCAGCGTGTGGGGGAACACTGAAGCTTTCTTT,CASSVWGNTEAFF
few,TRBV11-2,TRBJ2-7,TRBD1,TGTGCCAGCAGCCGCACTGCAGGGACAGGGGTATCCTACGAGCAGTACTTC,CASSRTAGTGVSYEQYF
-,TRBV6-5,TRBJ2-7,-,TGTGCCAGCAGTTACTCGAACGGCGGCCGCTTGGGCGAGCAGTACTTC,CASSYSNGGRLGEQYF
few,TRBV5-5,TRBJ1-2,-,TGTGCCAGCAGCCCTCGAACCTATGGCTACACCTTC,CASSPRTYGYTF
-,TRBV18,TRBJ1-4,-,TGTGCCAGCTCACCAGAGTCGGAGGAAAAACTGTTTTTT,CASSPESEEKLFF
-,TRBV10-2,TRBJ1-6,TRBD1,TGCGCCAGCAGGCTAGACAGGGGGCCTGATAATTCACCCCTCCACTTT,CASRLDRGPDNSPLHF
once,TRBV7-7,TRBJ1-2,-,TGTGCCAGCAGCCTCCGCGGGATCCACGCCACCTTC,CASSLRGIHATF
-,TRBV14,TRBJ2-7,-,TGTGCCAGCAGCCGCCAAGGACTGGGGCCCTACGAGCAGTACTTC,CASSRQGLGPYEQYF
-,TRBV5-4,TRBJ2-1,TRBD2,TGTGCCAGCAGCTTGGTCGGGGGGAGCGGGGGACGCTCCTACAATGAGCAGTTCTTC,CASSLVGGSGGRSYNEQFF
-,TRBV29-1,TRBJ2-1,-,TGCAGCGTTGAAGAAGTGGAAGCGGACGAGCAGTTCTTC,CSVEEVEADEQFF
-,TRBV3-1/TRBV3-2,TRBJ2-5,TRBD1,TGTGCCAGCATTAGACAGGGGCAAGAGACCCAGTACTTC,CASIRQGQETQYF
-,TRBV7-9,TRBJ2-6,TRBD1,TGTGCCAGCAGCGACAGGGGGCGGAATCCCACTGGGGCCAACGTCCTGACTTTC,CASSDRGRNPTGANVLTF
-,TRBV18,TRBJ1-6,-,TGTGCCAGCTCACCACGGCTCGCGGACATAGATATTTCACCCCTCCACTTT,CASSPRLADIDISPLHF
-,TRBV5-1,TRBJ2-7,TRBD1,TGCGCCAGCAGCTTCGAGACAGGGTTCGACGAGCAGTACTTC,CASSFETGFDEQYF
-,TRBV15,TRBJ1-1,TRBD1,TGTGCCACCAGCAGAGAAACCGCGGGACAGGGAGAAGCTTTCTTT,CATSRETAGQGEAFF
-,TRBV19,TRBJ1-6,TRBD1,TGTGCCAGTAGCACCGGACAGGGGGCGAATTCACCCCTCCACTTT,CASSTGQGANSPLHF
-,TRBV6-5,TRBJ2-7,TRBD1,TGTGCCAGCAGTTACTCGGGACAGCTCTCCTACGAGCAGTACTTC,CASSYSGQLSYEQYF
-,TRBV19,TRBJ2-6,TRBD2,TGTGCCAGTAGTCTACGGGGGGGCCCGCCGTCTGGGGCCAACGTCCTGACTTTC,CASSLRGGPPSGANVLTF
once,TRBV29-1,TRBJ2-1,-,TGCAGCGCAGGGGCAGGGCACAATGAGCAGTTCTTC,CSAGAGHNEQFF
once,TRBV27,TRBJ1-5,-,TGTGCCAGCAGTTTTTCAAAGGGGCAGCCCCAGCATTTT,CASSFSKGQPQHF
-,TRBV20-1,TRBJ1-2,-,TGCAGTGCTAGATCTTCACCGGAAACCTTC,CSARSSPETF
-,TRBV3-1/TRBV3-2,TRBJ2-1,-,TGTGCCAGCAGCCAAGATCCAGATCCGGGGTACAATGAGCAGTTCTTC,CASSQDPDPGYNEQFF
-,TRBV28,TRBJ1-2,TRBD1,TGTGCCAGCAGTTCACTTCTCGGACAGGGAAACTATGGCTACACCTTC,CASSSLLGQGNYGYTF
-,TRBV5-1,TRBJ2-2,-,TGCGCCAGCAGCTGGGAGGAAAAGGGCCCAAACACCGGGGAGCTGTTTTTT,CASSWEEKGPNTGELFF
once,TRBV6-4,TRBJ1-1,-,TGTGCCAGCAGTGGGACTGGGGGGGCTGAAGCTTTCTTT,CASSGTGGAEAFF
-,TRBV24-1,TRBJ1-5,-,TGTGCCACCAGTTCAGGGGCCAATCAGCCCCAGCATTTT,CATSSGANQPQHF